Below are 25 T cell receptor beta chains sequenced from a single sample in a study of identical twins. TCRdb fed the 5' RACE reads into MiXCR, producing one record per CDR3 protein. The repertoire holds some 560,000 distinct CDR3 sequences, just under 10% seen once, with more than 2.5% in the top ten. These records were also assigned to another study, of yellow fever vaccine responses in identical twins.

The sample taken for sequencing was PBMCs. The receptor source for this set is a woman aged 18-29 years in good health.

A few counts support this clonotype. The chain is built from TRBV7-9 and TRBJ1-2; D uncertain. Trimming left V 1 base short and J 2 bases short, with 8 bases between. This CDR3 region has 14 residues. CDR1 SEHNR and CDR2 FQNEAQ come from the germline V gene (reference sequence). CDR3 bases: TGTGCCAGCAGCTTAGACGGGATCAACTATGGCTACACCTTC. Translated: CASSLDGINYGYTF.

This clonotype was recorded a few times. This chain connects TRBV13 to TRBJ1-4; 10 nucleotides agree with TRBD1. Per germline, CDR1 PRHDT and CDR2 FYEKMQ (reference sequence). J lost 7 bases, V lost 4 bases, and 6 bases had no gene match. The CDR3 length is 15 residues. CDR3 nucleotides: TGTGCCAGCAGCTCCCGGACAGGGGGTGGTGAAAAACTGTTTTTT. It codes for CASSSRTGGGEKLFF.

The rearrangement uses TRBV2 and TRBJ2-7; 8 nucleotides align to TRBD2. The germline gives CDR1 SNHLY, CDR2 FYNNEI. The CDR3 has 15 residues. Losses at the gene ends were 2 bases for V and 3 bases for J; bases not matched to a gene: 6. The CDR3 sequence: CASSEWLAGNYEQYF. The CDR3, as DNA: TGTGCCAGCAGTGAATGGCTAGCGGGCAACTACGAGCAGTACTTC.

The J gene is TRBJ2-5, the V gene TRBV7-2; TRBD1 is a possible D gene (6 bases). This CDR3 spans 14 amino acids. Trimming stripped 2 bases from V and 7 bases from J, with 14 bases between. Germline lookup yields CDR1 SGHTA and CDR2 FQGNSA. CDR3 sequence (DNA): TGTGCCAGCAGCTTAAGTCCAAAGGGGGTGACCCAGTACTTC. It translates to CASSLSPKGVTQYF.

This clonotype has a handful of counts. V is TRBV10-3 and J is TRBJ2-3; TRBD2 aligns across 8 bases. The junction had 5 bases not matched to a gene; V was cut back by 0 bases and J by 3 bases. Germline CDR1 and CDR2: ENHRY and SYGVKD. The CDR3 is made up of 16 amino acids. CDR3 loop: CAISESRAGETDTQYF. DNA for the CDR3: TGTGCCATCAGTGAGTCGCGAGCGGGAGAGACAGATACGCAGTATTTT.

This clonotype was detected ten times or more. The rearrangement uses TRBV3-1 and TRBJ2-7, with D perhaps matching TRBD2 (6 bases). V shed 2 bases and J shed 5 bases, with 10 bases lying between them. CDR1 is LGHDT, CDR2 YNNKEL, per germline (reference sequence). This CDR3 comprises 13 residues. In nucleotides, the CDR3 is TGTGCCAGCAGCCAATTCCGGGGGAACGAGCAGTACTTC. This sequence encodes CASSQFRGNEQYF.

The chain uses TRBV11-1 and TRBJ2-1, with D hard to call. The V end lost 6 bases, the J end lost 8 bases, and 8 bases lay between the germline ends. Germline loops: CDR1 SGHAT, CDR2 FQDESV (reference sequence). The CDR3 consists of 11 residues. The CDR3 loop is CASRLNYEQFF. For the CDR3, the DNA is TGTGCCAGCAGACTCAACTATGAGCAGTTCTTC.

The chain uses TRBV29-1 and TRBJ1-1; the D gene is possibly TRBD1 (5 bases). CDR1 is SQVTM, CDR2 ANQGSEA, per germline. The V gene lost 3 bases and the J gene lost 5 bases, with 13 bases spanning the gap. The CDR3 length is 13 residues. CDR3 region: CSVDRRGGTEAFF. CDR3 DNA: TGCAGCGTTGATCGGCGGGGGGGGACTGAAGCTTTCTTT.

This clonotype was found a few times. The chain couples TRBV4-3 to TRBJ1-1, with a tentative D call TRBD1 (5 bases). Germline V gene data show CDR1 as LGHNA and CDR2 as YSLEER. Trimming cost V 0 bases and J 3 bases, with 11 bases left between them. The CDR3 consists of 15 residues. The CDR3 DNA reads as TGCGCCAGCAGCCAAGACCCGGGACGGTACACTGAAGCTTTCTTT. Residues: CASSQDPGRYTEAFF.

V and J are TRBV25-1 and TRBJ1-6, with a tentative D call TRBD1 (6 bases). The V end lost 6 bases, the J end lost 9 bases, and 12 bases lay between the germline ends. This CDR3 region has 13 residues. Germline V lookup: CDR1 MGHDK, CDR2 SYGVNS. CDR3 bases: TGTGCCAGCAGGACTCGGGGGGCTTCACCCCTCCACTTT. It specifies CASRTRGASPLHF.

V is TRBV29-1 and J is TRBJ2-3; a possible D gene is TRBD2 (7 bases). Between the trimmed V and J ends, which lost 6 bases and 3 bases, there was a span of 22 bases. The CDR3 has 16 amino acids. Per germline, CDR1 SQVTM and CDR2 ANQGSEA. DNA of the CDR3: TGCAGCGTGTTGTCTTCCGAGGGAGGGGGAACAGATACGCAGTATTTT. It specifies CSVLSSEGGGTDTQYF.

This clonotype has a handful of counts. This chain uses TRBV11-2 with TRBJ1-4, with unresolved D. Germline CDR1 reads SGHAT; CDR2 reads FQNNGV. V lost 5 bases and J 3 bases, leaving 16 bases between the germline ends. This CDR3 has 16 residues. CDR3 nucleotide sequence: TGTGCCAGCAGCCCGGGAACCTTTACCCCTAATGAAAAACTGTTTTTT. This codes for CASSPGTFTPNEKLFF.

This sequence joins TRBV28 and TRBJ1-2; D is unclear. CDR1 MDHEN and CDR2 SYDVKM come from the germline V gene. V lost 6 bases and J lost 4, with 24 bases in between. CDR3 length: 17 amino acids. CDR3 coding DNA: TGTGCCAGCAGCCCCGCGTTTGACCGGGAGGCGGGCTATGGCTACACCTTC. It encodes CASSPAFDREAGYGYTF.

The rearrangement links TRBV2 to TRBJ2-6; TRBD1 agrees at 7 bases. The CDR3 consists of 15 residues. Germline-derived CDR1 and CDR2 are SNHLY and FYNNEI. The J segment lost 4 bases and the V segment lost 6 bases, leaving 6 bases of the junction unmatched. The CDR3 DNA is TGTGCCAGCAGGCCTACAGGGGTGGGGGCCAACGTCCTGACTTTC. This translates into CASRPTGVGANVLTF.

The V gene is TRBV19, the J gene TRBJ2-7; TRBD1 or TRBD2 may be the D gene (5 bases each). CDR3 length: 17 residues. The V end lost 4 bases, the J end lost 2 bases, and 21 bases lay between the germline ends. The V gene's germline CDR1 is LNHDA and CDR2 SQIVND (reference sequence). CDR3 sequence reads: CASSTPLDRDGTYEQYF. The CDR3 region has the DNA TGTGCCAGTAGTACCCCCTTGGACCGGGACGGAACCTACGAGCAGTACTTC.

This clonotype was counted many times. J is TRBJ2-7 and V is TRBV5-1, with D possibly matching TRBD1 (6 bases). Trimming took 6 bases from V and 0 from J, leaving 10 bases between them. Per the germline V gene, CDR1 is SGHRS and CDR2 is YFSETQ. The CDR3 has 13 residues. CDR3 DNA: TGCGCCAGCACGTTACAGGGCTCCTACGAGCAGTACTTC. Residues: CASTLQGSYEQYF.

This clonotype was recorded at least ten times. This chain uses TRBV5-4 with TRBJ2-3, with D perhaps given as TRBD1 or TRBD2 (6 bases each). The CDR3 length is 14 residues. Germline CDR1 reads SGHNT; CDR2 reads YYREEE (reference sequence). Between the trimmed V and J ends, which lost 6 bases and 6 bases, there was a span of 17 bases. The CDR3 region has the DNA TGTGCCAGCATCCGGGGGCCGGGAGAGGATACGCAGTATTTT. This sequence encodes CASIRGPGEDTQYF.

V gene TRBV10-3 combines with J gene TRBJ2-7; 9 positions match TRBD1. The CDR3 has 14 amino acids. Germline-derived CDR1 and CDR2 are ENHRY and SYGVKD. The junction had 8 bases not matched to a gene; V was cut back by 5 bases and J by 6 bases. CDR3 sequence: CAISSGTGMREQYF. DNA for the CDR3: TGTGCCATCAGTTCCGGGACAGGGATGCGCGAGCAGTACTTC.

The J gene is TRBJ2-4, the V gene TRBV28; 8 bases agree with TRBD1. After removal of 5 bases from V and 8 bases from J, the junction contained 5 bases not matched to a gene. The germline gives CDR1 MDHEN, CDR2 SYDVKM. This CDR3 is 13 amino acids long. The CDR3 loop reads CASSMTGVHIQYF. The CDR3 nucleotides are TGTGCCAGCAGTATGACAGGGGTGCACATTCAGTACTTC.

The chain recombines TRBV11-2 with TRBJ2-5, with D unresolved. This CDR3 has 15 amino acids. Trimming removed 1 base from V and 0 bases from J, with 9 bases in between. Germline CDR1 SGHAT, CDR2 FQNNGV. The CDR3 here is CASSLGKPYQETQYF. The CDR3 DNA reads as TGTGCCAGCAGCTTAGGAAAGCCGTACCAAGAGACCCAGTACTTC.

The table lists this clonotype with many counts. The chain uses TRBV4-2 and TRBJ2-3, with no clear D. The germline V gene encodes CDR1 LGHNA and CDR2 YNFKEQ. This CDR3 comprises 16 residues. Trimming removed 0 bases from V and 2 bases from J, with 12 bases in between. The CDR3 nucleotides read TGTGCCAGCAGCCAAGATGTGGGCGGACCCACAGATACGCAGTATTTT. Translation: CASSQDVGGPTDTQYF.

The chain has TRBV5-1 and TRBJ2-3; D is perhaps TRBD1 (5 bases). Trimming cost V 10 bases and J 0 bases, with 15 bases left between them. Germline V gene lookup returns CDR1 SGHRS and CDR2 YFSETQ. The CDR3 runs 14 residues. This chain's CDR3 is CACRWTTSTDTQYF. CDR3 nucleotides: TGCGCCTGCCGGTGGACAACTAGCACAGATACGCAGTATTTT.

CDR3 loop: CASSFPRVGEAQETQYF. The CDR3 DNA reads TGTGCCAGCAGCTTCCCCAGGGTTGGCGAAGCGCAAGAGACCCAGTACTTC. This chain connects TRBV7-2 to TRBJ2-5, with D tentatively TRBD1 (5 bases). Trimming took off 3 bases at V and 2 bases at J, with 19 bases between the two ends. The CDR3 covers 17 residues. Germline loops: CDR1 SGHTA, CDR2 FQGNSA.

This clonotype was recorded at least ten times. The V call is TRBV5-1, the J call TRBJ2-1, with TRBD2 identical over 15 bases. Germline V CDR1 and CDR2: SGHRS, YFSETQ. V shed 2 bases and J 1 base; nucleotides not matched to a gene: 10. CDR3 length: 20 residues. CDR3 in amino acids: CASSLYMGLAGGRSYNEQFF. The CDR3 bases are TGCGCCAGCAGCTTATACATGGGACTAGCGGGAGGACGATCCTACAATGAGCAGTTCTTC.

The V gene is TRBV7-2, the J gene TRBJ2-3; D is ambiguous. This CDR3 has 14 residues. Germline values: CDR1 SGHTA, CDR2 FQGNSA. Trimming took off 2 bases at V and 1 base at J, with 7 bases between the two ends. The CDR3 DNA follows: TGTGCCAGCAGCTTATGGCAGGGCACAGATACGCAGTATTTT. Protein product: CASSLWQGTDTQYF.